The rows below give T cell receptor beta chains drawn from one sample of a study of T cells in Graves' hyperthyroidism and ophthalmopathy. TCRdb re-called the multiplex PCR reads through MiXCR, storing one row per CDR3 protein. This table holds approximately 400,000 distinct CDR3 sequences, just under 25% found once. Sequences were obtained from blood. The receptors were sampled from a man in his forties or fifties with Graves' hyperthyroidism. Both conserved end residues are part of each CDR3. The D gene is left open where the match is weak. Clone size is stated in some rows and not others, as once, few, many or a class when expanded.

j_call: TRBJ2-2; v_call: TRBV10-1; d_call: NA; clone_size: few; cdr3_aa: CASSDEGTGELFF; cdr3_nt: TGCGCCAGCAGTGATGAGGGCACCGGGGAGCTGTTTTTT
j_call: TRBJ2-1; v_call: TRBV7-3; d_call: TRBD2; clone_size: few; cdr3_aa: CASSSTSGRNEQFF; cdr3_nt: TGTGCCAGCAGCTCGACTAGCGGGAGAAATGAGCAGTTCTTC
j_call: TRBJ2-7; v_call: TRBV29-1; d_call: NA; clone_size: few; cdr3_aa: CSVESYSEQYF; cdr3_nt: TGCAGCGTTGAGAGTTACAGCGAGCAGTACTTC
j_call: TRBJ2-3; v_call: TRBV7-3; d_call: NA; clone_size: NA; cdr3_aa: CASSNGGVNTQYF; cdr3_nt: TGTGCCAGCAGCAATGGTGGGGTAAATACGCAGTATTTT
j_call: TRBJ1-5; v_call: TRBV5-1; d_call: NA; clone_size: NA; cdr3_aa: CASSFGDGNQPQHF; cdr3_nt: TGCGCCAGCAGCTTTGGGGATGGCAATCAGCCCCAGCATTTT
j_call: TRBJ2-2; v_call: TRBV10-1; d_call: NA; clone_size: once; cdr3_aa: CASSAQTNTGELFF; cdr3_nt: TGCGCCAGCAGTGCTCAGACGAACACCGGGGAGCTGTTTTTT
j_call: TRBJ2-1; v_call: TRBV24-1; d_call: TRBD1; clone_size: NA; cdr3_aa: CATSERGQGAREQFF; cdr3_nt: TGTGCCACCAGTGAACGCGGACAGGGGGCCCGTGAGCAGTTCTTC
j_call: TRBJ1-1; v_call: TRBV7-3; d_call: NA; clone_size: many; cdr3_aa: CASSLSAQGNTEAFF; cdr3_nt: TGTGCCAGCAGCTTAAGTGCACAGGGGAACACTGAAGCTTTCTTT
j_call: TRBJ1-1; v_call: TRBV10-2; d_call: NA; clone_size: once; cdr3_aa: CASRDTGREAFF; cdr3_nt: TGCGCCAGCAGGGATACAGGTCGTGAAGCTTTCTTT
j_call: TRBJ1-4; v_call: TRBV6-5; d_call: NA; clone_size: NA; cdr3_aa: CASSYPDAGAEKLFF; cdr3_nt: TGTGCCAGCAGTTACCCGGACGCCGGGGCCGAAAAACTGTTTTTT
j_call: TRBJ2-1; v_call: TRBV11-2; d_call: TRBD2; clone_size: few; cdr3_aa: CASSGQRERYNEQFF; cdr3_nt: TGTGCCAGCAGCGGCCAGCGGGAGAGGTACAATGAGCAGTTCTTC
j_call: TRBJ2-1; v_call: TRBV27; d_call: TRBD2; clone_size: many; cdr3_aa: CASSLGVAGGIYEQFF; cdr3_nt: TGTGCCAGCAGTTTAGGGGTAGCGGGAGGGATCTATGAGCAGTTCTTC
j_call: TRBJ1-5; v_call: TRBV28; d_call: NA; clone_size: NA; cdr3_aa: CASSLAPRNQPQHF; cdr3_nt: TGTGCCAGCAGTTTAGCCCCCCGGAATCAGCCCCAGCATTTT
j_call: TRBJ2-3; v_call: TRBV25-1; d_call: NA; clone_size: few; cdr3_aa: CASSDPRLGEVGTQYF; cdr3_nt: TGTGCCAGCAGTGACCCCAGGCTTGGGGAAGTGGGTACGCAGTATTTT
j_call: TRBJ2-2; v_call: TRBV3-1; d_call: NA; clone_size: NA; cdr3_aa: CASSPMSDSPNTGELFF; cdr3_nt: TGTGCCAGCAGCCCCATGTCGGACAGCCCGAACACCGGGGAGCTGTTTTTT
j_call: TRBJ2-1; v_call: TRBV11-3; d_call: NA; clone_size: NA; cdr3_aa: CASSKGSNGEQFF; cdr3_nt: TGTGCCAGCAGCAAAGGGAGTAATGGTGAGCAGTTCTTC
j_call: TRBJ2-3; v_call: TRBV29-1; d_call: TRBD1; clone_size: few; cdr3_aa: CSVVEDRGIGDTQYF; cdr3_nt: TGCAGCGTTGTCGAAGACAGGGGGATAGGAGATACGCAGTATTTT
j_call: TRBJ2-5; v_call: TRBV15; d_call: TRBD2; clone_size: NA; cdr3_aa: CATSGAGTTYQETQYF; cdr3_nt: TGTGCCACCAGCGGCGCCGGGACTACGTACCAAGAGACCCAGTACTTC
j_call: TRBJ1-1; v_call: TRBV6-5; d_call: NA; clone_size: few; cdr3_aa: CASSYSVAAEAFF; cdr3_nt: TGTGCCAGCAGTTACTCCGTGGCGGCTGAAGCTTTCTTT
j_call: TRBJ2-1; v_call: TRBV11-1; d_call: TRBD2; clone_size: NA; cdr3_aa: CASSLGGFGLADIDSYNEQFF; cdr3_nt: TGTGCCAGCAGCTTAGGGGGATTTGGGCTAGCGGATATAGACTCCTACAATGAGCAGTTCTTC
j_call: TRBJ2-3; v_call: TRBV3-1; d_call: TRBD2; clone_size: many; cdr3_aa: CASSQAASGNTDTQYF; cdr3_nt: TGTGCCAGCAGCCAAGCGGCTAGCGGGAACACAGATACGCAGTATTTT
j_call: TRBJ2-5; v_call: TRBV4-2; d_call: NA; clone_size: NA; cdr3_aa: CASSPQGGMYQETQYF; cdr3_nt: TGTGCCAGCAGCCCCCAAGGGGGGATGTACCAAGAGACCCAGTACTTC
j_call: TRBJ2-3; v_call: TRBV11-3; d_call: TRBD1; clone_size: many; cdr3_aa: CASSHPARTGRYTQYF; cdr3_nt: TGTGCCAGCAGCCACCCCGCCCGGACAGGGCGATATACGCAGTATTTT
j_call: TRBJ2-3; v_call: TRBV29-1; d_call: NA; clone_size: NA; cdr3_aa: CSVAGTTDTQYF; cdr3_nt: TGCAGCGTCGCCGGGACCACAGATACGCAGTATTTT
j_call: TRBJ2-5; v_call: TRBV6-2/TRBV6-3; d_call: NA; clone_size: NA; cdr3_aa: CASSYSLNVWGPKEEEYF; cdr3_nt: TGTGCCAGCAGTTACTCGTTGAATGTATGGGGACCTAAAGAAGAAGAGTACTTC
j_call: TRBJ2-3; v_call: TRBV30; d_call: NA; clone_size: few; cdr3_aa: CAWSDFRGPKSTDTQYF; cdr3_nt: TGTGCCTGGAGTGACTTCCGGGGACCCAAGTCCACAGATACGCAGTATTTT
j_call: TRBJ1-6; v_call: TRBV4-1; d_call: NA; clone_size: NA; cdr3_aa: CASSQDGPEISSYNSPLHF; cdr3_nt: TGCGCCAGCAGCCAAGATGGCCCAGAAATAAGCTCCTATAATTCACCCCTCCACTTT
j_call: TRBJ2-5; v_call: TRBV3-1; d_call: NA; clone_size: NA; cdr3_aa: CASTPTQTKETQYF; cdr3_nt: TGTGCCAGCACCCCGACGCAGACTAAAGAGACCCAGTACTTC
j_call: TRBJ2-1; v_call: TRBV5-1; d_call: TRBD2; clone_size: few; cdr3_aa: CASSQPSGLAGGHREQFF; cdr3_nt: TGCGCCAGCAGCCAGCCCTCCGGACTAGCGGGAGGGCATCGTGAGCAGTTCTTC
j_call: TRBJ2-1; v_call: TRBV5-1; d_call: TRBD2; clone_size: NA; cdr3_aa: CASSLAPGLANNEQFF; cdr3_nt: TGCGCCAGCAGCTTGGCCCCTGGACTAGCGAACAATGAGCAGTTCTTC